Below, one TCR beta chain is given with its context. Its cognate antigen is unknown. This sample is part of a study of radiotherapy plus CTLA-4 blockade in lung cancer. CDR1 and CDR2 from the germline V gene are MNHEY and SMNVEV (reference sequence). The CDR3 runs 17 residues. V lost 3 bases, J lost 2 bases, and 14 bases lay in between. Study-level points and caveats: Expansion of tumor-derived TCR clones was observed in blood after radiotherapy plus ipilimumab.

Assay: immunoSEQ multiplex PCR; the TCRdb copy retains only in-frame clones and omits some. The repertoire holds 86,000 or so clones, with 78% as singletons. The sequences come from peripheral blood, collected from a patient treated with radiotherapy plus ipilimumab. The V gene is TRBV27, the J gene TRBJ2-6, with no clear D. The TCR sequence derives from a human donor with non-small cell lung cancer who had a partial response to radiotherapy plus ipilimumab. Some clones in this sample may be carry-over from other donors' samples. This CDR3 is CASSLRFVPTGANVLTF. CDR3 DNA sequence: TGTGCCAGCAGTTTGCGGTTCGTTCCCACTGGGGCCAACGTCCTGACTTTC.